The sequence of this TCR beta chain was determined in a study of blood T cells in healthy people across ages. The V end was cut by 5 bases, the J end by 2 bases, with 9 bases between. This CDR3 spans 13 amino acids. The V gene's germline CDR1 is SNHLY and CDR2 FYNNEI. A second PCR, run for roughly 7 to 12 cycles, used a sample-barcoded 5' primer plus a J-beta primer mix. TCRdb reprocessed the 5' RACE reads with MiXCR, giving one entry per CDR3 protein. The sample has about 570,000 distinct CDR3 sequences; roughly 29% are singletons. This receptor was taken from an older woman in good health. The chain employs TRBV2 and TRBJ1-1; D remains ambiguous. Sequencing input: blood. This CDR3 is CASSYGLNTEAFF. CDR3 nucleotide sequence: TGTGCCAGCAGTTACGGACTAAACACTGAAGCTTTCTTT.